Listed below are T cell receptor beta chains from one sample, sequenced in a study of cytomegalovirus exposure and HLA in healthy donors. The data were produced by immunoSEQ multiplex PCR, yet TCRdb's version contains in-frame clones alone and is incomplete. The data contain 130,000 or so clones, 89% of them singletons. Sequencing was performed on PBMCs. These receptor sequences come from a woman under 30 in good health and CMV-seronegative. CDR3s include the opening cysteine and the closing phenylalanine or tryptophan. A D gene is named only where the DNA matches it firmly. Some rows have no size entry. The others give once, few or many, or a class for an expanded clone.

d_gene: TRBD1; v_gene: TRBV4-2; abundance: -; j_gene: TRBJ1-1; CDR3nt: TGTGCCAGCAGCCAAGAATTCCCCCCCGGGACAGCTTTTGGAGCTTTCTTT; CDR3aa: CASSQEFPPGTAFGAFF
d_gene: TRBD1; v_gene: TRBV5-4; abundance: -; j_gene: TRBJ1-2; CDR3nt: TGTGCCAGCAGCCCCCCCCGCGGGCAGGGGGACTATGGCTACACCTTC; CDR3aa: CASSPPRGQGDYGYTF
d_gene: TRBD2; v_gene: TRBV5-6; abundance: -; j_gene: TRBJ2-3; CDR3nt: TGTGCCAGCAGCCGAGAGGCTAGCGGGGGGGCCACAGATACGCAGTATTTT; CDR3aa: CASSREASGGATDTQYF
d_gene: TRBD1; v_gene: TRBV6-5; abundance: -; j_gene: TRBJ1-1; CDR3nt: TGTGCCAGCAGTTACACAGGGGCCGCCAACACTGAAGCTTTCTTT; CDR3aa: CASSYTGAANTEAFF
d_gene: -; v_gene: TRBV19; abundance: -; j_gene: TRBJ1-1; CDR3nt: TGTGCCAGTAGCTGGGCCCCGAACACTGAAGCTTTCTTT; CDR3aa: CASSWAPNTEAFF
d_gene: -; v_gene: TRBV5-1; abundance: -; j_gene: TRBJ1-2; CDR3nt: TGCGCCAGCAGCTTGGTGACGGGTCCTAGGCATGGCTACACCTTC; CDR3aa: CASSLVTGPRHGYTF
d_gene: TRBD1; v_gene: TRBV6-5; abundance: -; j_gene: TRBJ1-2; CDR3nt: TGTGCCAGCAGTTCACTTATGGACAGGTGGACCTTC; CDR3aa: CASSSLMDRWTF
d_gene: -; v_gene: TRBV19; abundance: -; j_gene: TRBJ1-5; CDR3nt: TGTGCCAGTAGTCGAGGTTGGACACCGGTAAGCAATCAGCCCCAGCATTTT; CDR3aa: CASSRGWTPVSNQPQHF
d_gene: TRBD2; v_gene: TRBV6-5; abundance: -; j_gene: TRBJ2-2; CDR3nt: TGTGCCAGCAGCCTAGCGGGGGGGCCTCCCGGGGAGCTGTTTTTT; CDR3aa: CASSLAGGPPGELFF
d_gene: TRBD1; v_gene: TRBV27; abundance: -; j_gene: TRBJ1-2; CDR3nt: TGTGCCAGCAGTTTATCGGGGCGGGACAGGGGTGGCTACACCTTC; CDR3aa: CASSLSGRDRGGYTF
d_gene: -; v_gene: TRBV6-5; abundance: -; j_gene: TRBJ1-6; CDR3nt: TGTGCCAGCAGGGGACTTATGGGGGATTCACCCCTCCACTTT; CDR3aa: CASRGLMGDSPLHF
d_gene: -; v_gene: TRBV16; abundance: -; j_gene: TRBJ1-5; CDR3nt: TGTGCCAGCAGCCAAGTAGGCAGACAAGGCCAGCCCCAGCATTTT; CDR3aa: CASSQVGRQGQPQHF
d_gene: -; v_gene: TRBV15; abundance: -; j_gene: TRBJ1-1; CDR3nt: TGTGCCACCAGCAGAGATCCGGCAGAAACTATGAACACTGAAGCTTTCTTT; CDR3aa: CATSRDPAETMNTEAFF
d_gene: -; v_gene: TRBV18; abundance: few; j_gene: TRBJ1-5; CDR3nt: TGTGCCAGCTCGGAACAGGGCTGGAGCAATCAGCCCCAGCATTTT; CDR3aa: CASSEQGWSNQPQHF
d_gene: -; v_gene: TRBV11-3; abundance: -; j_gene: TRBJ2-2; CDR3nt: TGTGCCAGCAGCTCCTCCGGGACTCACACCGGGGAGCTGTTTTTT; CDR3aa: CASSSSGTHTGELFF
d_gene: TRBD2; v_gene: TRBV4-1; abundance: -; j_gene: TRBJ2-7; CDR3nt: TGCGCCAGCAGCCAAGAAGGAGGATCCAGCGGGGGATCCTACGAGCAGTACTTC; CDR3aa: CASSQEGGSSGGSYEQYF
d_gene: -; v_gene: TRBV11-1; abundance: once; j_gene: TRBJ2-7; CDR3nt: TGTGCCAGCAGCTTAGTTGGGACATTAGCCTACGAGCAGTACTTC; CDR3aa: CASSLVGTLAYEQYF
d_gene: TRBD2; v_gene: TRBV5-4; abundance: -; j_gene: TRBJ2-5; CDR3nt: TGTGCCAGCAGCTTCGGCGGGGGGGCCCTACAAGAGACCCAGTACTTC; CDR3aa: CASSFGGGALQETQYF
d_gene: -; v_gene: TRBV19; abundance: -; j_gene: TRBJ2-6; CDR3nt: TGTGCCAGCAGAGCCGGTGGGGGGTTCTCTGGGGCCAACGTCCTGACTTTC; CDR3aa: CASRAGGGFSGANVLTF
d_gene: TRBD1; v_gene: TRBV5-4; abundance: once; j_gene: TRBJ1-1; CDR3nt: TGTGCCAGCAGCTTGGGGGGACAGGGCTTCGGCACTGAAGCTTTCTTT; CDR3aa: CASSLGGQGFGTEAFF